This T cell receptor (beta chain) is drawn from a study of human T cells and chemical hapten exposure. Points from the study as a whole: Expanded TCRs produced significantly more large CDR3 similarity clusters than controls did.

MiXCR, run by TCRdb on the RACE reads, gives a single entry per CDR3 protein. The sample shows some 150,000 distinct CDR3 sequences, 12% of them seen only once. Time point specified: patch test 2, 6 weeks after DPC sensitization. Treatment reported: therapeutic diphenylcyclopropenone sensitization with weekly scalp DPC. For this clonotype: No antigen is known for it.

This CDR3 contains 11 residues. The ends were cut back, 0 bases at V and 8 bases at J, with 2 bases in the middle. Germline values: CDR1 SGHDN, CDR2 FVKESK. The source of this sequence is a woman in her forties or fifties with alopecia areata. Some clones in this sample may be carry-over from other donors' samples. The sample here was whole blood, taken in connection with sensitization to the hapten diphenylcyclopropenone (DPC). The genes are TRBV14 and TRBJ2-1; D unresolved. The CDR3 spells CASSQDHEQFF. CDR3 in DNA: TGTGCCAGCAGCCAAGACCATGAGCAGTTCTTC.